The 6 T cell receptor beta chains listed next were all sequenced from one sample in a study of T cells in Graves' hyperthyroidism and ophthalmopathy. Amplified TCR beta CDR3 regions derived from RNA transcripts. An initial round of RT-PCR targeting the TCR CDR3 relied on the HTBI primer set. TCRdb independently ran MiXCR on the multiplex PCR reads; one entry per CDR3 protein. The repertoire consists of about 740,000 distinct CDR3 sequences, with around 13% occurring once and the leading ten covering roughly 10%. The sample consisted of blood. These receptor sequences come from a woman under 30 with Graves' hyperthyroidism.

This chain connects TRBV5-5 to TRBJ2-6; D is undetermined. This CDR3 comprises 14 residues. The V and J ends lost 5 bases and 4 bases respectively, with 10 bases between them. CDR1 SGHKS and CDR2 YYEKEE come from the germline V gene (reference sequence). The CDR3 region has the DNA TGTGCCAGCAGGAAGGAGTCAGGGGCCAACGTCCTGACTTTC. It encodes CASRKESGANVLTF. The full variable domain, in which reference TRBV5-5 and TRBJ2-6 provide the parts outside the CDR3, is DAGVTQSPTHLIKTRGQQVTLRCSPISGHKSVSWYQQVLGQGPQFIFQYYEKEERGRGNFPDRFSARQFPNYSSELNVNALLLGDSALYLCASRKESGANVLTFGAGSRLTVL.

This chain uses TRBV6-1 with TRBJ1-2; D is ambiguous. With 6 bases removed from V and 8 bases from J, the gap between germline ends came to 19 bases. CDR3 length equals 14 residues. Germline V CDR1 and CDR2: MNHNS, SASEGT. The CDR3 sequence is CASSSSSAPGGYTF. The DNA for the CDR3 is TGTGCCAGCAGCTCCAGTTCGGCTCCGGGGGGCTACACCTTC.

The V call is TRBV20-1, the J call TRBJ2-2; 7 bases align to TRBD2. J was trimmed by 5 bases and V by 5 bases; bases with no gene match: 11. The CDR3 loop spans 15 amino acids. Germline values: CDR1 DFQATT, CDR2 SNEGSKA (reference sequence). CDR3 bases: TGCAGTGCTCCCCGCGGCGGGAGAGGTACCGGGGAGCTGTTTTTT. It yields the protein CSAPRGGRGTGELFF.

This clonotype was counted ten times or more. This chain uses TRBV11-2 with TRBJ2-3; D gene uncertain. Germline CDR1 and CDR2: SGHAT and FQNNGV. The CDR3 spans 11 residues. Between the trimmed V and J ends, which lost 5 bases and 11 bases, there was a span of 11 bases. CDR3 in DNA: TGTGCCAGCAGCCTTTGGACCGAGCAGTATTTT. It translates to CASSLWTEQYF.

This clonotype has at least ten counts. The rearrangement links TRBV5-1 to TRBJ2-7; D call uncertain. The germline V gene encodes CDR1 SGHRS and CDR2 YFSETQ. The CDR3 length is 15 residues. V was shortened by 2 bases and J by 2 bases, with 14 bases between the two germline ends. The CDR3 is CASSFLLGDPYEQYF. The DNA for the CDR3 is TGCGCCAGCAGCTTCCTTCTTGGGGATCCCTACGAGCAGTACTTC.

This clonotype has at least ten counts. The rearrangement uses TRBV2 and TRBJ1-1, with D uncertain. The CDR3 runs to 15 residues. CDR1 and CDR2 (germline): SNHLY, FYNNEI. The ends were cut back, 7 bases at V and 3 bases at J, with 18 bases in the middle. CDR3 sequence (DNA): TGTGCCAGCACACCCCGCCGGGGAGACGACACTGAAGCTTTCTTT. Translating it yields CASTPRRGDDTEAFF.